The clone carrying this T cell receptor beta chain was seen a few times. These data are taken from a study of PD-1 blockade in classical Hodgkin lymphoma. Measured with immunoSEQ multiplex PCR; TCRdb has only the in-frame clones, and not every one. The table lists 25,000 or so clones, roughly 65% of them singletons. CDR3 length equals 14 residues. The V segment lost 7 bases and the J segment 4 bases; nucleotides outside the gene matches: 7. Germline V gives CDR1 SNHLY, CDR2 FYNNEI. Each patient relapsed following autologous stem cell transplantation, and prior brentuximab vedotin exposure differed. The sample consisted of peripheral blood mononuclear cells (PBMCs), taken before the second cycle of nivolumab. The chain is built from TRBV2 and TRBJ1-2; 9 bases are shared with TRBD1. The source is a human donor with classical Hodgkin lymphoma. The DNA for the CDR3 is TGTGCCAGCACACGGACAGGGGAGGGCTATGGCTACACCTTC. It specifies CASTRTGEGYGYTF.